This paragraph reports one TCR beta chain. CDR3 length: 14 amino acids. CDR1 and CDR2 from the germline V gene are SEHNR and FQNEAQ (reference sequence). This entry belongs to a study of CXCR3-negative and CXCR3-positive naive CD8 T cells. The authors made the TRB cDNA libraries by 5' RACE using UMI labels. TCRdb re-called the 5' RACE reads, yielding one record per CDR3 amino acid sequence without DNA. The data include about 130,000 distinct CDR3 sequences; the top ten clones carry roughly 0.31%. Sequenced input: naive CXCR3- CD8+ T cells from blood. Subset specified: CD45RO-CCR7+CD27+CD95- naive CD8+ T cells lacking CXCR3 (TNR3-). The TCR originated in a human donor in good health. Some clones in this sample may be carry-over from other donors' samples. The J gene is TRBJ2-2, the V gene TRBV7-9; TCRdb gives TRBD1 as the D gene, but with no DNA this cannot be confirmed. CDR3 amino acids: CASRKQGGDGELFF.